This T cell receptor beta chain was sequenced during a study of cytomegalovirus exposure and HLA in healthy donors. Primers: 60 Vbeta forward and 13 Jbeta reverse. TCRdb's copy holds only in-frame clones and misses some; the assay was immunoSEQ multiplex PCR. The sample shows roughly 110,000 clones, 71% of them seen only once. The CDR3 runs to 12 residues. J gave up 12 bases and V 5 bases, and 6 bases lay outside the gene matches. CDR1 SGHNT and CDR2 YENEEA come from the germline V gene. Sample: PBMCs. This chain uses TRBV11-3 with TRBJ2-3; 9 nucleotides match TRBD1. The receptor's source is a female donor in good health and CMV-seronegative. Written as DNA, the CDR3 is TGTGCCAGCAGCCCCCGGACAGGGGTCCAGTATTTT. Encoded protein: CASSPRTGVQYF.